Presented here are 21 T cell receptor beta chains from one specimen sequenced in a study of shared clonotypes between healthy human individuals. Data came from immunoSEQ multiplex PCR; TCRdb stores just in-frame clones and leaves some out. The sample includes some 2 million clones, roughly 94% of them seen just once. The sample comprised naive CD4+ T cells sorted from blood. Subset of the sample: CD45RA+ positively selected. The receptors were gathered from a man between 18 and 35 years old in good health.

This clone was detected once. The J gene is TRBJ1-3, the V gene TRBV18; 7 bases agree with TRBD1. J was trimmed by 8 bases and V by 6 bases; bases with no gene match: 10. The CDR3 sequence is 14 residues long. CDR1 is KGHSH and CDR2 is LQKENI in the germline V gene. The CDR3 sequence is CASSSTGRRDTIYF. DNA for the CDR3: TGTGCCAGCTCGTCGACAGGGAGAAGAGACACCATATATTTT.

The chain has TRBV7-9 and TRBJ2-6; TRBD1 or TRBD2 may be the D gene (5 bases each). The V and J ends lost 5 bases and 4 bases respectively, with 15 bases between them. The CDR3 sequence is 16 residues long. Germline CDR1 and CDR2: SEHNR and FQNEAQ (reference sequence). Here the CDR3 reads CASSPREGPGANVLTF. Written as DNA, the CDR3 is TGTGCCAGCAGCCCTCGCGAGGGGCCAGGGGCCAACGTCCTGACTTTC.

The chain employs TRBV6-5 and TRBJ2-1; D not certain. This CDR3 comprises 15 residues. The V and J ends lost 6 bases and 0 bases respectively, with 12 bases between them. Germline loops: CDR1 MNHEY, CDR2 SVGAGI. The CDR3 sequence: CASRLDGISYNEQFF. The CDR3 DNA follows: TGTGCCAGCAGACTCGACGGCATCTCCTACAATGAGCAGTTCTTC.

The chain couples TRBV5-1 to TRBJ2-1, with 7 bases fitting TRBD1. Germline assignment: CDR1 SGHRS and CDR2 YFSETQ. V lost 5 bases, J lost 2 bases, and 7 bases stayed unmatched. CDR3 length: 15 residues. As DNA, the CDR3 is TGCGCCAGCAGGAAACTAGGGGGCACCTACAATGAGCAGTTCTTC. Residues: CASRKLGGTYNEQFF.

V usage is TRBV5-1 and J usage is TRBJ2-3; 14 bases agree with TRBD2. This CDR3 region has 17 residues. V was clipped by 4 bases and J by 6 bases; unmatched bases: 10. Germline V gives CDR1 SGHRS, CDR2 YFSETQ. The CDR3 sequence: CASSAGLAGVPVDTQYF. DNA of the CDR3: TGCGCCAGCAGCGCGGGACTAGCGGGGGTCCCCGTTGATACGCAGTATTTT.

V is TRBV7-9 and J is TRBJ2-7, with TRBD1 matching 8 bases. Trimming removed 1 base from V and 3 bases from J; junction bases left unmatched: 2. The germline V gene encodes CDR1 SEHNR and CDR2 FQNEAQ (reference sequence). This CDR3 is 14 amino acids long. The CDR3 sequence: CASSLEGTGYEQYF. The CDR3 DNA reads TGTGCCAGCAGCTTAGAAGGGACAGGCTACGAGCAGTACTTC.

This clone turned up a few times. The rearrangement uses TRBV6-5 and TRBJ2-2; 8 nucleotides line up with TRBD1. CDR1 and CDR2 (germline): MNHEY, SVGAGI. The CDR3 covers 15 residues. V gave up 6 bases and J gave up 5 bases; unmatched junction bases: 8. The CDR3 DNA reads as TGTGCCAGCAGACCTCCACGGACAGGGACCGGGGAGCTGTTTTTT. Translating it yields CASRPPRTGTGELFF.

The chain uses TRBV4-3 and TRBJ2-4, with 12 bases identical to TRBD2. J lost 8 bases, V lost 1 base, and 3 bases had no gene match. Germline lookup yields CDR1 LGHNA and CDR2 YSLEER. The CDR3 totals 15 residues. The CDR3 sequence: CASSQGASGRDIQYF. CDR3 sequence (DNA): TGCGCCAGCAGCCAAGGGGCTAGCGGGAGGGACATTCAGTACTTC.

The rearrangement links TRBV28 to TRBJ1-5; tentatively, D is TRBD1 (6 bases). The CDR3 is 16 amino acids. Germline-derived CDR1 and CDR2 are MDHEN and SYDVKM. V was pared by 6 bases and J by 1 base, with 16 bases between. This chain's CDR3 is CASSDPETGSNQPQHF. The CDR3 DNA reads as TGTGCCAGCAGCGATCCCGAAACAGGGAGCAATCAGCCCCAGCATTTT.

As to this clone: A much larger clone lies a single base off, so this may be a read error. The chain employs TRBV28 and TRBJ1-1, with TRBD1 as a possible D gene (5 bases). The germline V gene has CDR1 MDHEN and CDR2 SYDVKM. The CDR3 totals 13 residues. V lost 4 bases to trimming and J lost 4 bases, with 10 bases between them. The CDR3 sequence: CASSSPGSTEAFF. CDR3 coding DNA: TGTGCCAGCAGTTCCCCAGGGAGCACTGAAGCTTTCTTT.

The chain is built from TRBV7-9 and TRBJ2-3; maybe TRBD2 (5 bases). CDR1 is SEHNR, CDR2 FQNEAQ, per germline (reference sequence). Trimming took 1 base from V and 0 from J, leaving 14 bases between them. The CDR3 sequence is 17 residues long. In nucleotides, the CDR3 is TGTGCCAGCAGCTTAGTCCCCCAGCGGTTAAGCACAGATACGCAGTATTTT. Amino acids: CASSLVPQRLSTDTQYF.

The chain uses TRBV27 and TRBJ2-7; TRBD1 matches 7 bases. This CDR3 is 14 amino acids long. The junction had 6 bases not matched to a gene; V was cut back by 2 bases and J by 5 bases. Germline V CDR1 and CDR2: MNHEY, SMNVEV (reference sequence). The CDR3 DNA follows: TGTGCCAGCAGTTTAAAAGGGGGCAGCGACGAGCAGTACTTC. This sequence encodes CASSLKGGSDEQYF.

In its sample, this clone was seen once. The gene calls are TRBV18 and TRBJ1-1; 7 bases fit TRBD1. The ends lost 4 bases at V and 7 bases at J; junction bases unmatched: 9. Germline loops: CDR1 KGHSH, CDR2 LQKENI. The CDR3 sequence is 14 residues long. The CDR3, as DNA: TGTGCCAGCTCACTACAGAAACAGGGGCATGAAGCTTTCTTT. It yields the protein CASSLQKQGHEAFF.

Comment on this clone: The sample holds other DNA sequences that translate to the same CDR3. This chain joins TRBV6-1 and TRBJ1-5; D gene unclear. Germline assignment: CDR1 MNHNS and CDR2 SASEGT. V gave up 2 bases and J gave up 6 bases, with 5 bases separating them. There are 12 residues in the CDR3. CDR3 DNA: TGTGCCAGCAGTGAATCTGGTCAGCCCCAGCATTTT. This sequence encodes CASSESGQPQHF.

This clone was seen a handful of times. The sample holds other DNA sequences that translate to the same CDR3. The chain links TRBV27 to TRBJ2-7; D is undetermined. The CDR3 covers 12 residues. The germline V gene encodes CDR1 MNHEY and CDR2 SMNVEV (reference sequence). Trimming removed 4 bases at V and 2 bases at J, with 6 bases between. The DNA for the CDR3 is TGTGCCAGCAGTTCCCGCCCCTACGAGCAGTACTTC. Translating it yields CASSSRPYEQYF.

CDR3 sequence: CASSFPAGVSGANVLTF. CDR3 DNA sequence: TGTGCCAGCAGCTTCCCAGCGGGAGTCTCTGGGGCCAACGTCCTGACTTTC. V is TRBV5-6 and J is TRBJ2-6; TRBD2 aligns across 8 bases. The germline V gene encodes CDR1 SGHDT and CDR2 YYEEEE. The CDR3 runs to 17 residues. The V segment lost 2 bases and the J segment 0 bases; nucleotides outside the gene matches: 4.

V is TRBV7-9 and J is TRBJ2-3, with unresolved D. The CDR3 contains 12 residues. Germline V gene sequence: CDR1 SEHNR, CDR2 FQNEAQ (reference sequence). V was pared by 5 bases and J by 4 bases, with 7 bases between. The CDR3 is CASSPPSDTQYF. The CDR3 bases are TGTGCCAGCAGCCCGCCTTCAGATACGCAGTATTTT.

This rearrangement joins TRBV28 to TRBJ1-2; D remains ambiguous. CDR3 length: 14 amino acids. Trimming left V 5 bases short and J 8 bases short, with 18 bases between. Germline loops: CDR1 MDHEN, CDR2 SYDVKM. This CDR3 is CASSPGKGLTGYTF. The CDR3 nucleotides read TGTGCCAGCAGTCCCGGCAAAGGGTTGACGGGCTACACCTTC.

The chain links TRBV25-1 to TRBJ2-7; TRBD2 agrees at 14 bases. This CDR3 comprises 14 residues. J gave up 5 bases and V 8 bases, and 5 bases lay outside the gene matches. Germline V gene sequence: CDR1 MGHDK, CDR2 SYGVNS. For the CDR3, the DNA is TGTGCCAGCGGGCCGGGACTAGCGGGAGACGAGCAGTACTTC. Its protein is CASGPGLAGDEQYF.

As regards this clone: Additional DNA sequences in this sample encode the identical CDR3. V gene TRBV7-2 combines with J gene TRBJ2-7; D gene ambiguous. The CDR3 is 14 residues long. V lost 1 base to trimming and J lost 1 base, with 8 bases between them. CDR1 is SGHTA and CDR2 is FQGNSA in the germline V gene. The CDR3 DNA reads as TGTGCCAGCAGCTTAGGGAGAAAATCCTACGAGCAGTACTTC. It encodes CASSLGRKSYEQYF.

The gene calls are TRBV27 and TRBJ2-5; 8 bases match TRBD1. This CDR3 region has 14 residues. Trimming at V came to 2 bases and at J to 5 bases, leaving 4 bases not matched to a gene. Germline V gene data show CDR1 as MNHEY and CDR2 as SMNVEV (reference sequence). The CDR3 nucleotides are TGTGCCAGCAGTTTACAGGGGGCAGGGGAGACCCAGTACTTC. It is translated as CASSLQGAGETQYF.